This T cell receptor (beta chain) comes out of a study of blood T cells in healthy people across ages. Germline CDR1 SGHTA, CDR2 FQGTGA. V lost 10 bases to trimming and J lost 7 bases, with 16 bases between them. This CDR3 is built from 13 residues. A second PCR of 7 to 11 cycles used a sample-barcoded 5' primer and a J-beta primer mix. TCRdb passed the 5' RACE reads through MiXCR, listing each CDR3 protein once. Of roughly 900,000 distinct CDR3 sequences listed, roughly 43% are singletons. The chain combines TRBV7-3 with TRBJ1-4, with D maybe TRBD1 (6 bases). Sequencing was carried out using blood. The clonotype was recovered from a man aged 25 to 40 in good health. The DNA for the CDR3 is TGTGCCAACCCGCAGGGGTCGATTGAAAAACTGTTTTTT. Amino acids: CANPQGSIEKLFF.